Listed here is a single T cell receptor beta chain. The CDR3 is 14 amino acids. The V end lost 2 bases, the J end lost 6 bases, and 11 bases lay between the germline ends. CDR1 and CDR2 (germline): LGHDT, YNNKEL (reference sequence). Repertoires were generated with immunoSEQ multiplex PCR, while TCRdb's copy carries only in-frame clones and drops some. The sample shows roughly 480,000 clones, roughly 87% of them seen only once. This entry comes from a study of blood T cell repertoires in COVID-19. The TCR originated in a young man with COVID-19, enrolled during active disease. The rearrangement links TRBV3-1 (or the pseudogene TRBV3-2) to TRBJ1-5; tentatively, D is TRBD1 (5 bases). The sample was peripheral blood. CDR3 sequence: CASSQHGGGQPQHF. The DNA of the CDR3 is TGTGCCAGCAGCCAACACGGGGGGGGTCAGCCCCAGCATTTT.